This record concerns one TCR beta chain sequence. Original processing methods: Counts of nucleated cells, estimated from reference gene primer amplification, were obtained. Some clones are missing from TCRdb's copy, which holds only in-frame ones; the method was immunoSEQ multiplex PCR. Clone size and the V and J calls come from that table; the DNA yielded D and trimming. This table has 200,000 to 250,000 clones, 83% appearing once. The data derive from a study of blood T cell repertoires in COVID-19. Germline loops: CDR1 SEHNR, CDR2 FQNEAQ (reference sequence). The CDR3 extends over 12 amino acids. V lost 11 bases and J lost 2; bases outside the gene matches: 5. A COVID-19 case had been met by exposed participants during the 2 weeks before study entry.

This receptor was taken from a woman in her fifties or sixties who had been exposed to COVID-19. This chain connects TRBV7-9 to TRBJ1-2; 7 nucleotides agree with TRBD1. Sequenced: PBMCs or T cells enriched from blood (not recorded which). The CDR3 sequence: CAGGQANYGYTF. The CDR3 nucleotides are TGTGCCGGTGGACAGGCCAACTATGGCTACACCTTC. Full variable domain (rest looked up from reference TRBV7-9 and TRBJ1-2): DTGVSQNPRHKITKRGQNVTFRCDPISEHNRLYWYRQTLGQGPEFLTYFQNEAQLEKSRLLSDRFSAERPKGSFSTLEIQRTEQGDSAMYLCAGGQANYGYTFGSGTRLTVV.